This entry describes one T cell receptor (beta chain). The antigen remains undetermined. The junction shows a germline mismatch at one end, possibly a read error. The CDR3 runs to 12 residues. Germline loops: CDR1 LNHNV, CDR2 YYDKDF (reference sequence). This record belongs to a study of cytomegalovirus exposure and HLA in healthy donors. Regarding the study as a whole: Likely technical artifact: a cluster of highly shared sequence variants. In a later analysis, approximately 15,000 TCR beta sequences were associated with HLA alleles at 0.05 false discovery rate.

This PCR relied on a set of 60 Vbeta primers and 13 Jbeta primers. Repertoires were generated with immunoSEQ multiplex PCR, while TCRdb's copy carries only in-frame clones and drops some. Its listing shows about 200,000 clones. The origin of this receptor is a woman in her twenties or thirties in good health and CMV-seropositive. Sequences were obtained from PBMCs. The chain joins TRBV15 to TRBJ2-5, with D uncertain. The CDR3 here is CATSGERGKQYF. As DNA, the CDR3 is TGTGCCACCAGCGGAGAACGTGGCAAGCAGTACTTC.